Below are 9 T cell receptor beta chains sequenced from a single sample in a study of cytomegalovirus exposure and HLA in healthy donors. The PCR contained 60 Vbeta and 13 Jbeta primers. The repertoire was sequenced with immunoSEQ multiplex PCR; TCRdb's copy has only in-frame clones and lacks some. The sample shows under 300,000 clones, 70% to 90% of them seen only once. Sequencing was done on a sample of PBMCs. Receptors originate from a woman aged 55-70 years in good health and CMV-seropositive.

This sequence joins TRBV6-1 and TRBJ1-1; D call uncertain. The CDR3 runs 15 residues. V lost 7 bases to trimming and J lost 1 base, with 16 bases between them. Germline assignment: CDR1 MNHNS and CDR2 SASEGT. This CDR3 is CASNDWNRGNTEAFF. CDR3 DNA: TGTGCCAGCAATGACTGGAACCGGGGGAACACTGAAGCTTTCTTT.

The V and J genes are TRBV4-2 and TRBJ2-3; 12 bases line up with TRBD2. The V segment lost 0 bases and the J segment 1 base; nucleotides outside the gene matches: 5. The germline gives CDR1 LGHNA, CDR2 YNFKEQ. The CDR3 totals 18 residues. The CDR3 loop is CASSQDLRLAGGTDTQYF. Written as DNA, the CDR3 is TGTGCCAGCAGCCAAGATCTAAGACTAGCGGGAGGCACAGATACGCAGTATTTT.

The chain employs TRBV18 and TRBJ2-2; the D is unclear. The CDR3 spans 13 residues. Deletions cut 3 bases from V and 6 bases from J, with 8 bases between. CDR1 is KGHSH and CDR2 is LQKENI in the germline V gene. For the CDR3, the DNA is TGTGCCAGCTCACCGGCGAGGTCCGGGGAGCTGTTTTTT. This translates into CASSPARSGELFF.

The chain recombines TRBV10-3 with TRBJ2-2; D is ambiguous. Looked up from germline, CDR1 is ENHRY and CDR2 is SYGVKD. The CDR3 runs to 14 residues. The ends were cut back, 6 bases at V and 4 bases at J, with 12 bases in the middle. The CDR3 nucleotides read TGTGCCATCAGGGATAGCTCTGGCACCGGGGAGCTGTTTTTT. Protein: CAIRDSSGTGELFF.

The chain is built from TRBV18 and TRBJ2-2; D perhaps matches TRBD1 (6 bases). Per the germline V gene, CDR1 is KGHSH and CDR2 is LQKENI. The CDR3 is 16 residues long. Trimming pared 3 bases from V and 4 bases from J, leaving 15 bases between. This CDR3 reads CASSPNRQGSTGELFF. Written as DNA, the CDR3 is TGTGCCAGCTCACCGAACCGTCAGGGGAGCACCGGGGAGCTGTTTTTT.

V and J are TRBV2 and TRBJ1-5; a weak D match, TRBD1 (5 bases). The length of the CDR3 is 15 residues. V lost 4 bases, J lost 7 bases, and 17 bases lay in between. Looked up from germline, CDR1 is SNHLY and CDR2 is FYNNEI. The CDR3 bases are TGTGCCAGCAGTGCGAGTGACAGCAGCCTACAGCCCCAGCATTTT. It specifies CASSASDSSLQPQHF.

This clone is a singleton in its sample. The V and J genes are TRBV9 and TRBJ2-5, with 9 bases fitting TRBD2. This CDR3 contains 14 residues. J was trimmed by 5 bases and V by 2 bases; bases with no gene match: 4. Germline CDR1 is SGDLS and CDR2 is YYNGEE. The DNA for the CDR3 is TGTGCCAGCAGCGTGAGGGCGGGAGGGGAGACCCAGTACTTC. It specifies CASSVRAGGETQYF.

This clone has just one count. The V call is TRBV5-1, the J call TRBJ2-7; TRBD2 matches 10 bases. This CDR3 has 15 amino acids. The germline V gene encodes CDR1 SGHRS and CDR2 YFSETQ. V trimming: 0 bases; J trimming: 6 bases; junction bases outside the gene matches: 6. The CDR3 DNA reads TGCGCCAGCAGCTTGGGTTCTAGCGGGAGTATCGAGCAGTACTTC. It translates to CASSLGSSGSIEQYF.

This chain connects TRBV4-1 to TRBJ2-1; TRBD2 aligns across 8 bases. Germline CDR1 reads MGHRA; CDR2 reads YSYEKL. The CDR3 has 14 residues. Trimming took 4 bases from V and 2 from J; bases not matched to a gene: 1. The CDR3 loop is CASSPAGAYNEQFF. The CDR3 bases are TGCGCCAGCAGCCCAGCGGGGGCCTACAATGAGCAGTTCTTC.